This T cell receptor (beta chain) emerged from a study of blood T cells in healthy people across ages. General study points: Strong correlation existed between TCR beta diversity and naive T cell percentage.

Germline CDR1 MDHEN, CDR2 SYDVKM. V dropped 10 bases and J dropped 0 bases, with 10 bases sitting between them. CDR3 length: 12 residues. A second PCR, run for roughly 6 to 11 cycles, used a sample-barcoded 5' primer plus a J-beta primer mix. Unique molecular identifiers of 12 random nucleotides labeled each cDNA. TCRdb passed the 5' RACE reads through MiXCR, listing each CDR3 protein once. This sample has about 1.5 million distinct CDR3 sequences, with roughly 40% found just once. About this clonotype: Its antigen is not identified.

Source material: blood. The receptor's source is a woman aged 18 to 35 in good health. The chain joins TRBV28 to TRBJ2-7, with D tentatively TRBD1 or TRBD2 (5 bases each). The CDR3 protein is CATRENSYEQYF. CDR3 in DNA: TGTGCCACCAGGGAGAACTCCTACGAGCAGTACTTC. The whole variable domain, remainder taken from reference TRBV28 and TRBJ2-7, is DVKVTQSSRYLVKRTGEKVFLECVQDMDHENMFWYRQDPGLGLRLIYFSYDVKMKEKGDIPEGYSVSREKKERFSLILESASTNQTSMYLCATRENSYEQYFGPGTRLTVT.